This TCR beta chain was identified during a study of PD-L1 blockade in urothelial cancer. Study-wide context: Researchers looked at the blood 3 weeks (second dose) and 6 weeks after treatment began. Each blood sample yielded a median of 141,255 T cells.

General study results and limits: Below-median pretreatment blood TCR clonality predicted better survival.

Comments on this clone: Its matching antigen is unknown.

Time point of the sample: pretreatment peripheral blood. Locally advanced or metastatic urothelial carcinoma affected all patients. TCRdb keeps only in-frame clones here, not all; method: immunoSEQ multiplex PCR. The sample includes tens of thousands of clones, over 80% seen only once; the top ten take 2% to 2.5%. CDR1 GTSNPN and CDR2 SVGIG come from the germline V gene (reference sequence). Trimming took 7 bases from V and 3 from J, leaving 16 bases between them. The length of the CDR3 is 15 residues. The chain is built from TRBV30 and TRBJ1-6; possible D gene TRBD1, 6 bases. The TCR originated in a man aged 55-75 years with urothelial cancer. This sample comprised PBMCs, obtained around atezolizumab (anti-PD-L1) treatment. CDR3 protein: CASVSGQLYNSPLHF. The CDR3 region has the DNA TGTGCCTCGGTTTCCGGACAGCTCTATAATTCACCCCTCCACTTT.